This T cell receptor (beta chain) was identified in a study of beta chain features in type 1 diabetes. Overall study findings and caveats: Patients with Type 1 diabetes showed moderately but significantly shorter TCRB CDR3s in all four CD4+ subsets.

About this clone: Its target is unknown.

What was sequenced were expressed TCRB transcripts, since all of the isolated RNA had been reverse transcribed. Sequenced by immunoSEQ multiplex PCR; TCRdb stores in-frame clones only, minus some. The repertoire holds more than 300,000 clones, roughly an eighth seen once, with around 0.0099% in the top ten. The sequence was collected from a woman aged 18-30 years with type 1 diabetes. Sequencing was performed on naive CD4+ T cells from blood.

In DNA, the CDR3 is TGTGCCAGCAAGCTACTAGCGAGCAATGAGCAGTTCTTC. It is translated as CASKLLASNEQFF. V is TRBV6-5 and J is TRBJ2-1; 7 nucleotides agree with TRBD2. The CDR3 is 13 residues long. Germline CDR1 is MNHEY and CDR2 is SVGAGI. With V trimmed by 7 bases and J by 6 bases, 6 bases remained unmatched.